The sequence of this TCR beta chain was determined in a study of response to subunit inactivated influenza vaccine. V was cut by 6 bases and J by 4 bases, with 14 bases left in between. CDR1 and CDR2 (germline): SNHLY, FYNNEI. The CDR3 length is 14 residues. One entry per CDR3 protein results from TCRdb running MiXCR on the RT-PCR reads. The table has under 500,000 distinct CDR3 sequences, 9.5% to 13% seen once. This clonotype was recorded a few times. The chain employs TRBV2 and TRBJ2-3; possibly TRBD1 for D (6 bases). The sequence was collected from a man aged 45-65 years who received an inactivated influenza vaccine. The sequencing here drew on PBMCs from blood, taken roughly 46 days after vaccination. CDR3 residues: CASREYRASDTQYF. The CDR3 DNA sequence: TGTGCCAGCAGAGAATACAGGGCGTCAGATACGCAGTATTTT. The whole variable domain, filled in from reference TRBV2 and TRBJ2-3, reads EPEVTQTPSHQVTQMGQEVILRCVPISNHLYFYWYRQILGQKVEFLVSFYNNEISEKSEIFDDQFSVERPDGSNFTLKIRSTKLEDSAMYFCASREYRASDTQYFGPGTRLTVL.